These 9 T cell receptor beta chains were all obtained from the same sample, sequenced in a study of molecular identifiers for immune sequencing clone quantification. One entry per CDR3 protein, called by TCRdb with MiXCR from the PCR reads. This sample carries under 85,000 distinct CDR3 sequences, around 17% of them seen once, and the ten largest clones take 1.3% to 1.5%. Sequenced: naive CD8+ T cells from blood, with Jurkat cell RNA spiked in. Described subset: FACS-sorted CD8+CD4-CCR7+CD45RA+ naive T cells. The source of these receptors is a human donor in good health. Some libraries in this study had Jurkat cell RNA spiked in.

This clonotype was observed at least ten times. The rearrangement links TRBV4-1 to TRBJ2-7; D may correspond to TRBD1 or TRBD2 (6 bases each). CDR1 and CDR2 from the germline V gene are MGHRA and YSYEKL. V lost 3 bases and J lost 8, with 17 bases in between. The CDR3 has 14 amino acids. The chain's CDR3 is CASSQLEGVVQQYF. CDR3 in DNA: TGCGCCAGCAGCCAGTTGGAGGGGGTGGTGCAGCAGTACTTC.

This clonotype was counted many times. V is TRBV11-2 and J is TRBJ1-1; D is unresolved. The V gene lost 2 bases and the J gene lost 8 bases, with 9 bases spanning the gap. CDR1 is SGHAT and CDR2 is FQNNGV in the germline V gene. CDR3 length: 12 residues. CDR3 sequence reads: CASSLPSFEAFF. For the CDR3, the DNA is TGTGCCAGCAGCTTACCTTCATTCGAAGCTTTCTTT.

This clonotype showed up many times. V and J are TRBV5-1 and TRBJ2-7; 9 bases align to TRBD1. Germline-derived CDR1 and CDR2 are SGHRS and YFSETQ. The ends lost 1 base at V and 2 bases at J; junction bases unmatched: 4. The length of the CDR3 is 15 residues. The CDR3 nucleotides are TGCGCCAGCAGCTTGTGGACAGGGGATACCTACGAGCAGTACTTC. Amino acid sequence: CASSLWTGDTYEQYF.

This clonotype was counted ten times or more. The J gene is TRBJ2-7, the V gene TRBV7-9; 9 bases line up with TRBD1. The CDR3 is 15 residues long. CDR1 SEHNR and CDR2 FQNEAQ come from the germline V gene (reference sequence). The V and J ends lost 7 bases and 3 bases, in that order; junction bases with no gene match: 10. Here the CDR3 DNA reads TGTGCCAGCACCGGAGAGGGGACAGGGAACTACGAGCAGTACTTC. This codes for CASTGEGTGNYEQYF.

CDR3 amino acids: CASKKTGTAFFEQFF. For the CDR3, the DNA is TGTGCCAGCAAAAAAACCGGGACAGCCTTTTTTGAGCAGTTCTTC. The chain has TRBV6-5 and TRBJ2-1; 7 bases align to TRBD1. CDR3 length: 15 amino acids. V dropped 7 bases and J dropped 9; count of bases not matched to a gene: 15. The germline gives CDR1 MNHEY, CDR2 SVGAGI.

This clonotype was seen more than once but under ten times. V usage is TRBV5-6 and J usage is TRBJ2-7; no definite D call. There are 12 residues in the CDR3. The germline V and J ends were trimmed by 3 bases and 5 bases, with 9 bases remaining between them. Looked up from germline, CDR1 is SGHDT and CDR2 is YYEEEE. The CDR3 protein is CASSSPGHEQYF. CDR3 bases: TGTGCCAGCAGCTCCCCGGGCCACGAGCAGTACTTC.

This clonotype has at least ten counts. This chain connects TRBV7-8 to TRBJ2-1; 7 nucleotides align to TRBD1. This CDR3 contains 17 residues. J was trimmed by 6 bases and V by 4 bases; bases with no gene match: 15. CDR1 and CDR2 (germline): SGHVS, FQNEAQ. The CDR3 DNA sequence: TGTGCCAGCAGCTCCCGGGACAGAGTCTTTTTGCGCAATGAGCAGTTCTTC. Its protein product is CASSSRDRVFLRNEQFF.

Many counts were recorded for this clonotype. The rearrangement links TRBV29-1 to TRBJ2-7; the D gene is possibly TRBD2 (5 bases). The V end lost 7 bases, the J end lost 0 bases, and 13 bases lay between the germline ends. CDR1 is SQVTM and CDR2 is ANQGSEA in the germline V gene. This CDR3 spans 13 amino acids. CDR3 sequence reads: CSAWTGASYEQYF. The DNA for the CDR3 is TGCAGCGCTTGGACTGGAGCCTCCTACGAGCAGTACTTC.

On this clonotype itself: Since a much larger clone is just one base distant, this may be a read error. This rearrangement joins TRBV4-3 to TRBJ2-3, with D uncertain. Germline CDR1 is LGHNA and CDR2 is YSLEER. The CDR3 loop spans 16 amino acids. V lost 1 base to trimming and J lost 4 bases, with 15 bases between them. The CDR3 reads CASSQGYFGSADTQYF. CDR3 in DNA: TGCGCCAGCAGCCAAGGGTATTTCGGATCCGCAGATACGCAGTATTTT.